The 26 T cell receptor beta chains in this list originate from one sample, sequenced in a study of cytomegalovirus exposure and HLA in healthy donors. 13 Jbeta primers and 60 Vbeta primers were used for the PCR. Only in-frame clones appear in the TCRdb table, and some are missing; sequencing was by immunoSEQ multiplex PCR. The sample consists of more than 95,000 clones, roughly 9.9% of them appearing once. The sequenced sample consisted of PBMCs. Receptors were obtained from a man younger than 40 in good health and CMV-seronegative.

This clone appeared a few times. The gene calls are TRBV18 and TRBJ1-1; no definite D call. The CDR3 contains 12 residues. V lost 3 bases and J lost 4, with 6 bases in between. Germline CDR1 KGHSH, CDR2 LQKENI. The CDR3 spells CASSPSGTEAFF. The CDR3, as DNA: TGTGCCAGCTCACCTTCGGGCACTGAAGCTTTCTTT.

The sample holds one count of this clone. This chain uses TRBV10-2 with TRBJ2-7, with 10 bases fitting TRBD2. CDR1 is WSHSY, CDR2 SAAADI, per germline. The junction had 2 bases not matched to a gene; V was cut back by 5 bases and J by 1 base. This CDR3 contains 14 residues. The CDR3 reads CASSPLAGSYEQYF. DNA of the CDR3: TGCGCCAGCAGTCCACTAGCGGGGTCCTACGAGCAGTACTTC.

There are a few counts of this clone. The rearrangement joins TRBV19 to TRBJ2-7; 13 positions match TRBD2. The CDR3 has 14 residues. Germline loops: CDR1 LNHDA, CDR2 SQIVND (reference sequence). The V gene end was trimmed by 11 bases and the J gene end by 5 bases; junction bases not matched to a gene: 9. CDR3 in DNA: TGTGCCTCCTCTTGGACTAGCGGGAGAAACGAGCAGTACTTC. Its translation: CASSWTSGRNEQYF.

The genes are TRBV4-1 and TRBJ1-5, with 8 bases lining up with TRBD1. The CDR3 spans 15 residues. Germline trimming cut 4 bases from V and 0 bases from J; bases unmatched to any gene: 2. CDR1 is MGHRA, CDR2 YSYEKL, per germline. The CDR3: CASSLDRGSNQPQHF. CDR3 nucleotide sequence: TGCGCCAGCAGCCTTGACAGGGGTAGCAATCAGCCCCAGCATTTT.

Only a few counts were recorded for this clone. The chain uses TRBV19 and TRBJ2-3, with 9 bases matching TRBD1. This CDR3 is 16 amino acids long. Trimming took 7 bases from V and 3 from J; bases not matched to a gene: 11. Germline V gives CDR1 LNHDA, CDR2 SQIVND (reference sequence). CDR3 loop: CASTPGQGGVTDTQYF. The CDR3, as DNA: TGTGCCAGTACTCCGGGACAGGGAGGAGTTACAGATACGCAGTATTTT.

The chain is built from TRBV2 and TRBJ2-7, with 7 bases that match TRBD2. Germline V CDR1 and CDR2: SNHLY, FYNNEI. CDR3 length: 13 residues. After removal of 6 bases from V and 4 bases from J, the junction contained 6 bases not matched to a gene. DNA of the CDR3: TGTGCCAGCAGGGTGGGTAGCGGGTACGAGCAGTACTTC. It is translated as CASRVGSGYEQYF.

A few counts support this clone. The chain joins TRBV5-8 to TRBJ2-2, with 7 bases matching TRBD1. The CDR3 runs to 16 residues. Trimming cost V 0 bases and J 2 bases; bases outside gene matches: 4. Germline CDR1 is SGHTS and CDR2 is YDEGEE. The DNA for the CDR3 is TGTGCCAGCAGCTTGGGCGACAGGGATAACACCGGGGAGCTGTTTTTT. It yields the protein CASSLGDRDNTGELFF. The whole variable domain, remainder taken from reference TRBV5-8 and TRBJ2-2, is EAGVTQSPTHLIKTRGQQATLRCSPISGHTSVYWYQQALGLGLQFLLWYDEGEERNRGNFPPRFSGRQFPNYSSELNVNALELEDSALYLCASSLGDRDNTGELFFGEGSRLTVL.

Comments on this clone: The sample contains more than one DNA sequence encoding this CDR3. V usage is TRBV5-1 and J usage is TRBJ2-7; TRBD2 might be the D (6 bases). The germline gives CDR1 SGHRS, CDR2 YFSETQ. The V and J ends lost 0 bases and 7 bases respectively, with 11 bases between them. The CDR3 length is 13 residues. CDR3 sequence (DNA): TGCGCCAGCAGCTTGGTGGGAGGACGGGAGCAGTACTTC. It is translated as CASSLVGGREQYF.

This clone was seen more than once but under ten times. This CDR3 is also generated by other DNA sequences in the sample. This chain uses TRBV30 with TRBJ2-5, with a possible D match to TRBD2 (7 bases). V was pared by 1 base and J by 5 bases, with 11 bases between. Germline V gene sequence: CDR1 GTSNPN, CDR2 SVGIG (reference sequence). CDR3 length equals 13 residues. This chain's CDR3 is CAWSGGGGETQYF. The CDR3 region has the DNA TGTGCCTGGAGTGGGGGAGGGGGGGAGACCCAGTACTTC.

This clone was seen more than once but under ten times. The CDR3 loop reads CASSGGLAPSYNEQFF. For the CDR3, the DNA is TGCGCCAGCAGCGGCGGACTAGCCCCCTCCTACAATGAGCAGTTCTTC. V and J are TRBV5-1 and TRBJ2-1; 8 nucleotides align to TRBD2. The length of the CDR3 is 16 residues. After removal of 4 bases from V and 0 bases from J, the junction contained 6 bases not matched to a gene. Germline-derived CDR1 and CDR2 are SGHRS and YFSETQ.

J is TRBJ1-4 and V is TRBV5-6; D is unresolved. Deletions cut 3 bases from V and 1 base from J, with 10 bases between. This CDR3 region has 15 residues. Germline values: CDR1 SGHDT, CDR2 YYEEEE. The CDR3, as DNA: TGTGCCAGCAGCTCCAGGAAAAAAACTAATGAAAAACTGTTTTTT. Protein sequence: CASSSRKKTNEKLFF.

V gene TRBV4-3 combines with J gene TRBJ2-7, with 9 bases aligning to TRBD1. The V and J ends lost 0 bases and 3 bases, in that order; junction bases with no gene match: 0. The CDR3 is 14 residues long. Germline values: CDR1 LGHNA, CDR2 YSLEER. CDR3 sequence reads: CASSQEGQGYEQYF. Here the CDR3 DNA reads TGCGCCAGCAGCCAAGAGGGACAGGGCTACGAGCAGTACTTC.

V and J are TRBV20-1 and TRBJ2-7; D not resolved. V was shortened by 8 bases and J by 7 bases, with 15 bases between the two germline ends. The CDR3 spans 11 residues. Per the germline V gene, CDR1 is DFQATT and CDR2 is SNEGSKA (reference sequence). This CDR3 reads CSLDGPREQYF. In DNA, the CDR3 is TGCAGTCTAGACGGCCCCCGAGAGCAGTACTTC.

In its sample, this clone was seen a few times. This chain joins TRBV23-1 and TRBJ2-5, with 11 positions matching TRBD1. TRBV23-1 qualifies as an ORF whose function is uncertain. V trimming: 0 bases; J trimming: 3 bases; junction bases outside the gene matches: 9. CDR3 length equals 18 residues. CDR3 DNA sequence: TGCGCCAGCAGTCAATCGGGGACAGGGGGTCCATCCGAAGAGACCCAGTACTTC. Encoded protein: CASSQSGTGGPSEETQYF.

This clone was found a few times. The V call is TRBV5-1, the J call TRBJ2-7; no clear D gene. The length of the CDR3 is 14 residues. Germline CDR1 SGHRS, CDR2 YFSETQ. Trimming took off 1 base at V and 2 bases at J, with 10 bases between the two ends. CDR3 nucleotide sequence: TGCGCCAGCAGCTTGTTAACAGAGACCTACGAGCAGTACTTC. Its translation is CASSLLTETYEQYF.

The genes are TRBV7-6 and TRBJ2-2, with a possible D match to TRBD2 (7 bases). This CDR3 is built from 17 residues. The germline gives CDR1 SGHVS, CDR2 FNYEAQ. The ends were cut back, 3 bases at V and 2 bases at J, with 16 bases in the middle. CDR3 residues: CASSFPGGGGNTGELFF. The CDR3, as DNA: TGTGCCAGCAGCTTCCCGGGGGGCGGGGGCAACACCGGGGAGCTGTTTTTT.

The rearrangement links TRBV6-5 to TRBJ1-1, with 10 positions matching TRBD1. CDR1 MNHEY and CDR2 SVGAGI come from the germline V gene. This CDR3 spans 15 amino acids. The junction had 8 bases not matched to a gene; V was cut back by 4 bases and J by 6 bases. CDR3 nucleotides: TGTGCCAGCAGTTCGGCCGGGACAGGGGCATCTGAAGCTTTCTTT. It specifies CASSSAGTGASEAFF.

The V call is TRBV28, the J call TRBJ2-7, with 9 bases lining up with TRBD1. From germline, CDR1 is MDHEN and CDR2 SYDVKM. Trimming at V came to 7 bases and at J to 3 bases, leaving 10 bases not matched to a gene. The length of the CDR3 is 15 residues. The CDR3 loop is CASTQPGTGYYEQYF. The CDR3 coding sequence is TGTGCCAGCACCCAACCCGGGACAGGGTACTACGAGCAGTACTTC.

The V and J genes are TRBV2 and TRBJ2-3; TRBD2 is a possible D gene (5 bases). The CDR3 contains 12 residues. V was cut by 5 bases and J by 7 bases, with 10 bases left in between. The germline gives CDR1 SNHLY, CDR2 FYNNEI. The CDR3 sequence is CASSLLDNTQYF. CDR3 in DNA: TGTGCCAGCAGTTTACTAGACAATACGCAGTATTTT.

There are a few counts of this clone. The CDR3 region has the DNA TGTGCCAGCAGTTTTAATGGTGGAGGAACTGAAGCTTTCTTT. Translation gives CASSFNGGGTEAFF. V gene TRBV27 combines with J gene TRBJ1-1; D gene ambiguous. CDR1 MNHEY and CDR2 SMNVEV come from the germline V gene (reference sequence). CDR3 size: 14 residues. V lost 3 bases to trimming and J lost 5 bases, with 13 bases between them.

CDR3 bases: TGTGCCAGCACTCAGGGGGCGCGGGCTGAAAAACTGTTTTTT. This sequence encodes CASTQGARAEKLFF. The chain carries TRBV2 and TRBJ1-4; 8 bases match TRBD1. CDR3 length equals 14 residues. The junction had 8 bases not matched to a gene; V was cut back by 7 bases and J by 7 bases. Germline CDR1 SNHLY, CDR2 FYNNEI.

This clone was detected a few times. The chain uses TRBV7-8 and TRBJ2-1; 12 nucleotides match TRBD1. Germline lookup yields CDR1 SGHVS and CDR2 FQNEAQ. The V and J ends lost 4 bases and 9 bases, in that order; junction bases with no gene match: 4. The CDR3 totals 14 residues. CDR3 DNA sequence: TGTGCCAGCAGCTCCGGGACAGGGGGCATTGAGCAGTTCTTC. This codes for CASSSGTGGIEQFF.

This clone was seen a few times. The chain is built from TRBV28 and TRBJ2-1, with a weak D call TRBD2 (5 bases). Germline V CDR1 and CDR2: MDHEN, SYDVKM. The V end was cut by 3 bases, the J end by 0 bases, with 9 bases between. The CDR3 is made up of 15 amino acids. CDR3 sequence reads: CASSLDLVSYNEQFF. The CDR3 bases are TGTGCCAGCAGTTTGGACTTGGTCTCCTACAATGAGCAGTTCTTC.

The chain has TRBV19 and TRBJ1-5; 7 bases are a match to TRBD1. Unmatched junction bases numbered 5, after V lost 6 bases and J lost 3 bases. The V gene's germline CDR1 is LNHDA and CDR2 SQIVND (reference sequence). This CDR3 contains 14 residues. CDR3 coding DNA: TGTGCCAGTAGCGACAGGGAAGTCAATCAGCCCCAGCATTTT. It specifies CASSDREVNQPQHF.

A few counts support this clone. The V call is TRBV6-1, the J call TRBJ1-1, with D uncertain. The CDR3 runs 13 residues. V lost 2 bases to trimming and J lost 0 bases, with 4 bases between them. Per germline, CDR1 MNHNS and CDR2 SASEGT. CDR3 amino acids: CASSESLNTEAFF. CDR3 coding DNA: TGTGCCAGCAGTGAATCATTGAACACTGAAGCTTTCTTT.

CDR3 sequence reads: CASSLGQSPSSYNEQFF. CDR3 sequence (DNA): TGTGCCAGCAGCCTGGGACAGTCTCCCAGCTCCTACAATGAGCAGTTCTTC. The rearrangement joins TRBV5-4 to TRBJ2-1; 7 positions agree with TRBD1. The CDR3 covers 17 residues. CDR1 and CDR2 from the germline V gene are SGHNT and YYREEE (reference sequence). J was trimmed by 0 bases and V by 4 bases; bases with no gene match: 10. Supplemented by reference TRBV5-4 and TRBJ2-1, the full variable domain reads ETGVTQSPTHLIKTRGQQVTLRCSSQSGHNTVSWYQQALGQGPQFIFQYYREEENGRGNFPPRFSGLQFPNYSSELNVNALELDDSALYLCASSLGQSPSSYNEQFFGPGTRLTVL.